These T cell receptor beta chains were read from a single sample in a study of OX40 agonist ivuxolimab in advanced cancers. Only in-frame clones appear in the TCRdb table, and some are missing; sequencing was by immunoSEQ multiplex PCR. The sample lists fewer than 25,000 clones, about 90% occurring once. The input for sequencing was CD4+ or CD8+ T cells sorted from blood, taken in a trial of the OX40 agonist ivuxolimab. The receptors were sampled from an adult with an advanced solid tumor such as melanoma, head and neck, liver or kidney cancer. The CDR3 runs from the conserved cysteine through the conserved F or W. D genes are given only for firm matches. The size of a clone is reported for some rows only, either as once, few or many, or as a class for expanded clones.

TRBD2	NA	TRBV11-2	TRBJ2-3	TGTGCCAGCAGCCGCCTTGGAGCGGGAGTCGGGGTAGGGGGGCAGTATTTT	CASSRLGAGVGVGGQYF
NA	NA	TRBV5-4	TRBJ2-3	TGTGCCAGCAGCTCCTCTGCTGGGCTCACAGATACGCAGTATTTT	CASSSSAGLTDTQYF
NA	NA	TRBV4-2	TRBJ1-4	TGTGCCAGCAGCCAGATCTTGGGTGCCAACGAAAAACTGTTTTTT	CASSQILGANEKLFF
NA	NA	TRBV9	TRBJ1-2	TGTGCCAGCACGCCTGATGTGAGACAGCCGGTAAATGGCTACACCTTC	CASTPDVRQPVNGYTF
NA	NA	TRBV5-1	TRBJ2-2	TGCGCCAGCAGCACCGGACAGAGTCACACCGGGGAGCTGTTTTTT	CASSTGQSHTGELFF
NA	NA	TRBV7-4	TRBJ1-5	TGTGCCAGCAGCTTAGAGCCCCCGGGAACCAAACAGCCCCAGCATTTT	CASSLEPPGTKQPQHF
TRBD1	NA	TRBV6-1	TRBJ1-1	TGTGCCAGCAGTGAAGCGCGGCAGGGGGGTGAAGCTTTCTTT	CASSEARQGGEAFF
NA	NA	TRBV15	TRBJ1-2	TGTGCCACCAGGAAGGACACACCGGGGCCCTATGGCTACACCTTC	CATRKDTPGPYGYTF
NA	NA	TRBV2	TRBJ2-3	TGTGCCAGCAGTGACGAGCGGCGGGATACGCAGTATTTT	CASSDERRDTQYF
NA	NA	TRBV11-2	TRBJ2-2	TGTGCCAGCAGTCAGACCGGGGAGCTGTTTTTT	CASSQTGELFF
TRBD2	NA	TRBV5-4	TRBJ2-7	TGTGCCAGCAGCTTCTCTAGCGGGAGGAGCAAGGGGAACGAGCAGTACTTC	CASSFSSGRSKGNEQYF
NA	once	TRBV7-2	TRBJ2-2	TGTGCCAGCAGCCCGCCCCCAGGGCGTTTCACCGGGGAGCTGTTTTTT	CASSPPPGRFTGELFF
NA	NA	TRBV30	TRBJ2-1	TGTGCCTGGGACAGGCTAAGCTCCTACAATGAGCAGTTCTTC	CAWDRLSSYNEQFF
TRBD1	NA	TRBV5-4	TRBJ2-5	TGTGCCAGCAGCGTCTACCGGGACAGAGATCTACAAGAGACCCAGTACTTC	CASSVYRDRDLQETQYF
TRBD2	NA	TRBV4-2	TRBJ2-3	TGTGCCAGCAGCAAAACTAGCGGCCTTACAGATACGCAGTATTTT	CASSKTSGLTDTQYF
TRBD1	NA	TRBV6-5	TRBJ1-5	TGTGCCAGCAGTCAGGGGGGTCAGCCCCAGCATTTT	CASSQGGQPQHF
NA	NA	TRBV11-2	TRBJ2-3	TGTGCCAGCAGCCCATTCTCCGGCGGGATGGATCCAGATACGCAGTATTTT	CASSPFSGGMDPDTQYF
NA	NA	TRBV14	TRBJ2-1	TGTGCCAGCAGCCAAGATATTTATGCCGAGCAGTTCTTC	CASSQDIYAEQFF
TRBD2	NA	TRBV7-8	TRBJ2-3	TGTGCCAGCAGACGAAAGCCCTGGCGGGAGGGCACAGATACGCAGTATTTT	CASRRKPWREGTDTQYF
NA	NA	TRBV12-5	TRBJ2-3	TGTGCTAGTGGTTTGGCGCCGGGACTGACGACAGATACGCAGTATTTT	CASGLAPGLTTDTQYF
NA	NA	TRBV4-3	TRBJ2-3	TGCGCCAGCAGCCAAGGGAAGCGGCCTAGCACAGATACGCAGTATTTT	CASSQGKRPSTDTQYF
NA	NA	TRBV9	TRBJ1-1	TGTGCCAGCAGCGTAGCTTATTACCAGGGGTCGGAAGCTTTCTTT	CASSVAYYQGSEAFF
NA	few	TRBV30	TRBJ1-1	TGTGCCTGGAGGGCAGGGGTGAACACTGAAGCTTTCTTT	CAWRAGVNTEAFF
TRBD1	NA	TRBV5-1	TRBJ2-1	TGCGCCAGCAACGTGGACAGGGTCAATGAGCAGTTCTTC	CASNVDRVNEQFF
TRBD1	NA	TRBV5-6	TRBJ1-2	TGTGCCAGCAGCACCCCCGGGACAGGGCCTGGCTACACCTTC	CASSTPGTGPGYTF
NA	NA	TRBV28	TRBJ1-5	TGTGCCAGCAGTTTCCCCTCGGGGACATTCAGCAATCAGCCCCAGCATTTT	CASSFPSGTFSNQPQHF
TRBD1	once	TRBV9	TRBJ2-1	TGTGCCAGCAGCGTCCGGACAGGGGGCATCTACAATGAGCAGTTCTTC	CASSVRTGGIYNEQFF
TRBD2	NA	TRBV5-4	TRBJ2-3	TGTGCCAGCAGCCGGACTAGCAGGACTAGCACAGATACGCAGTATTTT	CASSRTSRTSTDTQYF
NA	once	TRBV28	TRBJ1-6	TGTGCCAGCAGTCTACCGGGCCATAATTCACCCCTCCACTTT	CASSLPGHNSPLHF
TRBD1	NA	TRBV18	TRBJ1-6	TGTGCCAGCTCACCACCGGGACAGTATAATTCACCCCTCCACTTT	CASSPPGQYNSPLHF